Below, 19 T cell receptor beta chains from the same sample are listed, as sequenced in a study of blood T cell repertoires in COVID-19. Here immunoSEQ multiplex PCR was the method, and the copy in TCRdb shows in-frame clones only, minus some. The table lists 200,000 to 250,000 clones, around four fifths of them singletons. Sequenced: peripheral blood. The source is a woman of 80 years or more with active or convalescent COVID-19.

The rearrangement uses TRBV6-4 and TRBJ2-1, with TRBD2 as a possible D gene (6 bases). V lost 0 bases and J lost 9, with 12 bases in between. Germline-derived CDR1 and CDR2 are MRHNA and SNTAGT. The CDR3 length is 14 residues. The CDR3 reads CASSDSGGVSEQFF. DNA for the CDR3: TGTGCCAGCAGTGACTCGGGCGGGGTGAGTGAGCAGTTCTTC.

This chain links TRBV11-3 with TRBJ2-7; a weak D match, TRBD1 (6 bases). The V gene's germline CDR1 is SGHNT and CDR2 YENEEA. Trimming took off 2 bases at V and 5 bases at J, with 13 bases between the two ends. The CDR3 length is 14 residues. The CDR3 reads CASSLMAGVNEQYF. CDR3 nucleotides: TGTGCCAGCAGCTTAATGGCAGGGGTCAACGAGCAGTACTTC.

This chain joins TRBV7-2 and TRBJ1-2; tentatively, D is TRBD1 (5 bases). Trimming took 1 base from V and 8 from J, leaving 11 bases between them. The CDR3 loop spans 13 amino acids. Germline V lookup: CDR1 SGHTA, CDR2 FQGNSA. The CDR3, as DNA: TGTGCCAGCAGCTTAGAAGCCAGGGCGGGCTACACCTTC. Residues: CASSLEARAGYTF.

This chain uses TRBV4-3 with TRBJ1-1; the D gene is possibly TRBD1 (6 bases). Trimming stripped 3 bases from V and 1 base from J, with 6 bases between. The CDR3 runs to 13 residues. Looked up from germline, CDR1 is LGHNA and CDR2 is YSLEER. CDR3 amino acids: CASSQTGNTEAFF. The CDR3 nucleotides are TGCGCCAGCAGCCAGACAGGGAACACTGAAGCTTTCTTT.

Here the CDR3 reads CSASDATRSSYNEQFF. The DNA for the CDR3 is TGCAGTGCTAGTGACGCTACGAGGAGCTCCTACAATGAGCAGTTCTTC. The chain has TRBV20-1 and TRBJ2-1; D is unresolved. CDR1 and CDR2 (germline): DFQATT, SNEGSKA (reference sequence). This CDR3 region has 16 residues. Trimming pared 3 bases from V and 0 bases from J, leaving 15 bases between.

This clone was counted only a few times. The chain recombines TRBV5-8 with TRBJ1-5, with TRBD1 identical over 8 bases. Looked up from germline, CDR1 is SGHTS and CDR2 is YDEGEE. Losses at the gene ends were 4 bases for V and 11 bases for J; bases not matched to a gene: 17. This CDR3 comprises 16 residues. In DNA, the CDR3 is TGTGCCAGCAGCCACGCCCCGGGACAGGTCGCCTCTACCCAGCATTTT. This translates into CASSHAPGQVASTQHF.

The CDR3 reads CASSTWTGGDEQYF. CDR3 coding DNA: TGTGCCAGCAGCACCTGGACAGGGGGCGACGAGCAGTACTTC. The chain has TRBV7-2 and TRBJ2-7, with 11 nucleotides matching TRBD1. Germline CDR1 reads SGHTA; CDR2 reads FQGNSA. Trimming took 5 bases from V and 5 from J; bases not matched to a gene: 5. The CDR3 sequence is 14 residues long.

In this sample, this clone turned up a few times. The CDR3 DNA reads as TGTGCCAGCTCCCCCGGAGGCAGGAGAGGCGGGCAGCCCCAGCATTTT. Amino acids: CASSPGGRRGGQPQHF. The V call is TRBV19, the J call TRBJ1-5, with no clear D. The CDR3 totals 16 residues. CDR1 and CDR2 (germline): LNHDA, SQIVND (reference sequence). V lost 9 bases, J lost 7 bases, and 25 bases lay in between.

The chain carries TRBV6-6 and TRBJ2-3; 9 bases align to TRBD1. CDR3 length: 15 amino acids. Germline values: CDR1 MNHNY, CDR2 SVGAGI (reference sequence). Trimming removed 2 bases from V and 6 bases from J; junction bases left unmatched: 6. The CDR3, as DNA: TGTGCCAGCAGTTACGGGACAGGGAGGGCGGATACGCAGTATTTT. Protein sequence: CASSYGTGRADTQYF.

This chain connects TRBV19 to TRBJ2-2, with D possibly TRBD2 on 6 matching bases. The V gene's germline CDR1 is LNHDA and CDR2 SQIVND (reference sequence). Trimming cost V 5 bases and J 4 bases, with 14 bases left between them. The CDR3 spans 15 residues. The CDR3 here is CASSGGRQPTGELFF. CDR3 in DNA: TGTGCCAGTAGTGGGGGGAGACAGCCCACCGGGGAGCTGTTTTTT.

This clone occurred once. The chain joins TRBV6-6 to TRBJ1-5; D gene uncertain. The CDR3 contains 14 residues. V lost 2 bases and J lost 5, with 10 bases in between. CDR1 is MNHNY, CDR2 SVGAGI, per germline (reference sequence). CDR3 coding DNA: TGTGCCAGCAGTTACGGCAGTCTCGATCAGCCCCAGCATTTT. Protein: CASSYGSLDQPQHF.

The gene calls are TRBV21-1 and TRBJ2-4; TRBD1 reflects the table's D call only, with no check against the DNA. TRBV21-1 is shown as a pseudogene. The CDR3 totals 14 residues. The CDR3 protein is CASSTRQTKNIQYF. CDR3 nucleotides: TGTGCCAGCAGCACACGACAGACCAAAAACATTCAGTACTTC.

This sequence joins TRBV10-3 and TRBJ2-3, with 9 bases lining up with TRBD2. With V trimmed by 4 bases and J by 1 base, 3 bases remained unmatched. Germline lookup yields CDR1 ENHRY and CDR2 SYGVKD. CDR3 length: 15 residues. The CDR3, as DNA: TGTGCCATCAGTGGCCAGCGGGGGGGCACAGATACGCAGTATTTT. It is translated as CAISGQRGGTDTQYF.

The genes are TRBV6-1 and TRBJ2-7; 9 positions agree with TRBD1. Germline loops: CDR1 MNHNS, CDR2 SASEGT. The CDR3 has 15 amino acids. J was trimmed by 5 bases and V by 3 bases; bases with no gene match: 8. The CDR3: CASSDRWDRVHEQYF. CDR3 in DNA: TGTGCCAGCAGTGATCGCTGGGACAGGGTCCACGAGCAGTACTTC.

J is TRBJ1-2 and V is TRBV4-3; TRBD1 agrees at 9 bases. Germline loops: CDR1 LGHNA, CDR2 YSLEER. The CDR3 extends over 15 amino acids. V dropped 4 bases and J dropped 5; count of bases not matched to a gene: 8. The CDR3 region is CASSPRTGEFYGYTF. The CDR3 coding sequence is TGCGCCAGCAGCCCGCGGACAGGGGAGTTTTATGGCTACACCTTC.

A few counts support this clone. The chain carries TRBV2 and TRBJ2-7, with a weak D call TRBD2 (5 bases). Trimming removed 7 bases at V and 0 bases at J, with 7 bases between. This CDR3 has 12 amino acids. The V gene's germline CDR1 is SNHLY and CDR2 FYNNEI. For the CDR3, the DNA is TGTGCCAGCACGAGGGTCTCCTACGAGCAGTACTTC. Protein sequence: CASTRVSYEQYF. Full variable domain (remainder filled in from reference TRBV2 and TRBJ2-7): EPEVTQTPSHQVTQMGQEVILRCVPISNHLYFYWYRQILGQKVEFLVSFYNNEISEKSEIFDDQFSVERPDGSNFTLKIRSTKLEDSAMYFCASTRVSYEQYFGPGTRLTVT.

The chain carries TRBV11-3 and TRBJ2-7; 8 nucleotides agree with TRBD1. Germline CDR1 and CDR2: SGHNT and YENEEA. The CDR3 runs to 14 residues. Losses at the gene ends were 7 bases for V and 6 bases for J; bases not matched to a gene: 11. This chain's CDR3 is CASTPGTGISEQYF. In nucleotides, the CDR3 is TGTGCCAGCACCCCAGGGACAGGAATCTCCGAGCAGTACTTC.

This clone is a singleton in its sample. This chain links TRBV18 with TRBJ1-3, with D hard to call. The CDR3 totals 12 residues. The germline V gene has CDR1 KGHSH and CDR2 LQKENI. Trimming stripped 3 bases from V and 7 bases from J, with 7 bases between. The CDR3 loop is CASSPAGNTIYF. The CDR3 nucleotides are TGTGCCAGCTCACCGGCAGGCAACACCATATATTTT.

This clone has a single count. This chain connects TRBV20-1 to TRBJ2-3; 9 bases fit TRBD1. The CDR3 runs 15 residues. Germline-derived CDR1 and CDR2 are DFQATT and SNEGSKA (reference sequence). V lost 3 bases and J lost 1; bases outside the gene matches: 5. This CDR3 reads CSASLQGAGTDTQYF. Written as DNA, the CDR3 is TGCAGTGCTAGTCTACAGGGGGCGGGCACAGATACGCAGTATTTT.